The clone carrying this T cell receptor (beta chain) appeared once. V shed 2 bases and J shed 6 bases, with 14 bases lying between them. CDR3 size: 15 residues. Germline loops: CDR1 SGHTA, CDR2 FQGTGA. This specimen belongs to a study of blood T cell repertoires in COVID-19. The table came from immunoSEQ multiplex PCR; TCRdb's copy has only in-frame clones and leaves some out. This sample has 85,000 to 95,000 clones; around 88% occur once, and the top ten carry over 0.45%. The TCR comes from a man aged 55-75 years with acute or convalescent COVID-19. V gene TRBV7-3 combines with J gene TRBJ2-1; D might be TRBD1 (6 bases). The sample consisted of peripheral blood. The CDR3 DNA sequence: TGTGCCAGCAGCTTATTAGCTACAGGGATCAATGAGCAGTTCTTC. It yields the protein CASSLLATGINEQFF.